One T cell receptor beta chain is described in this entry. The CDR3 totals 15 residues. V was shortened by 1 base and J by 0 bases, with 9 bases between the two germline ends. Germline V gives CDR1 LNHNV, CDR2 YYDKDF (reference sequence). Per the study methods: Scientists estimated how many nucleated cells there were by amplifying reference gene primers. Assay used: immunoSEQ multiplex PCR; TCRdb lists only in-frame clones, some missing. The D gene and trimming were derived from the DNA, and the V and J assignments and clone size from that table. Among more than 85,000 clones listed, 91% were seen once. This specimen belongs to a study of blood T cell repertoires in COVID-19. Study overall: Italy, Spain and the United States were the sources of the convalescent and acute COVID-19 samples. T cells, B-cell-depleted T cells, or PBMCs provided the cDNA or gDNA that served as material.

The clonotype was recovered from a man between 60 and 75 years old with acute or convalescent COVID-19. The chain carries TRBV15 and TRBJ1-2; possibly TRBD1 for D (5 bases). The sample taken for sequencing was peripheral blood. The CDR3 coding sequence is TGTGCCACCAGCAGAGGACAGTCAGCTAACTATGGCTACACCTTC. This gives the protein CATSRGQSANYGYTF.